The 9 T cell receptor beta chains presented below share a single source sample, sequenced in a study of response to subunit inactivated influenza vaccine. One entry per CDR3 protein results from TCRdb running MiXCR on the RT-PCR reads. Here the sample spans roughly 460,000 distinct CDR3 sequences, approximately 10% being singletons. The starting material was PBMCs from blood, obtained about 40 days after vaccination. The receptor set was obtained from a man in his fifties who received an inactivated influenza vaccine.

In this sample, this clonotype turned up many times. The rearrangement uses TRBV7-2 and TRBJ2-5; a possible D gene is TRBD2 (6 bases). V shed 5 bases and J shed 4 bases, with 14 bases lying between them. Germline CDR1 and CDR2: SGHTA and FQGNSA. The CDR3 runs 14 residues. The CDR3 is CASSTHGGVETQYF. CDR3 DNA sequence: TGTGCCAGCAGCACCCACGGGGGTGTAGAGACCCAGTACTTC.

This clonotype has a handful of counts. The chain links TRBV7-2 to TRBJ1-5; the match to TRBD1 covers 7 bases. With V trimmed by 6 bases and J by 2 bases, 7 bases remained unmatched. Germline V lookup: CDR1 SGHTA, CDR2 FQGNSA. The CDR3 is made up of 15 amino acids. CDR3 loop: CASRAGTVGNQPQHF. For the CDR3, the DNA is TGTGCCAGCAGGGCCGGGACAGTAGGCAATCAGCCCCAGCATTTT.

The CDR3 DNA is TGTGCCAGCGCGACAGGGGGCAGGACTGAAGCTTTCTTT. This encodes CASATGGRTEAFF. The V gene is TRBV12-3 or TRBV12-4, the J gene TRBJ1-1; 10 positions agree with TRBD1. J lost 5 bases, V lost 8 bases, and 5 bases had no gene match. The CDR3 covers 13 residues.

This clonotype was observed a handful of times. The rearrangement links TRBV6-6 to TRBJ2-7; perhaps TRBD2 as D (6 bases). The germline gives CDR1 MNHNY, CDR2 SVGAGI (reference sequence). The CDR3 runs 13 residues. V lost 5 bases to trimming and J lost 5 bases, with 13 bases between them. This CDR3 is CASSRHGGDEQYF. In DNA, the CDR3 is TGTGCCAGCAGTCGACACGGGGGAGACGAGCAGTACTTC.

This chain links TRBV11-2 with TRBJ2-7, with unresolved D. This CDR3 is built from 13 residues. Trimming took off 5 bases at V and 6 bases at J, with 14 bases between the two ends. Germline V CDR1 and CDR2: SGHAT, FQNNGV. CDR3 loop: CASSQDPLGEQYF. The DNA for the CDR3 is TGTGCCAGCAGCCAGGACCCCCTGGGCGAGCAGTACTTC.

This clonotype has only a few counts. The chain recombines TRBV12-3 or TRBV12-4 with TRBJ2-3, with a tentative D call TRBD1 (5 bases). Trimming shortened V by 6 bases and J by 0 bases, and 16 bases separated the two germline ends. This CDR3 spans 16 amino acids. The CDR3 DNA sequence: TGTGCCAGCAGCCTGAACAGGTTCACTAGCACAGATACGCAGTATTTT. Translating gives CASSLNRFTSTDTQYF.

This clonotype has a handful of counts. The chain couples TRBV20-1 to TRBJ2-7; 8 positions match TRBD1. Germline V CDR1 and CDR2: DFQATT, SNEGSKA (reference sequence). Trimming took 0 bases from V and 9 from J; bases not matched to a gene: 7. The CDR3 covers 13 residues. The CDR3 loop is CSARETGGMGQYF. Here the CDR3 DNA reads TGCAGTGCTAGAGAAACAGGGGGAATGGGGCAGTACTTC.

The CDR3 sequence is CSARSGAGLKPQHF. The CDR3 DNA reads as TGCAGTGCTAGATCAGGTGCAGGCCTGAAGCCCCAGCATTTT. V is TRBV20-1 and J is TRBJ1-5; D gene ambiguous. Germline values: CDR1 DFQATT, CDR2 SNEGSKA (reference sequence). The length of the CDR3 is 14 residues. Between the trimmed V and J ends, which lost 2 bases and 8 bases, there was a span of 16 bases.

The J gene is TRBJ1-1, the V gene TRBV2, with TRBD1 as a possible D gene (5 bases). Germline-derived CDR1 and CDR2 are SNHLY and FYNNEI. V lost 3 bases and J lost 4, with 18 bases in between. The CDR3 is 16 amino acids. Here the CDR3 reads CASSDAFGAAGTEAFF. In nucleotides, the CDR3 is TGTGCCAGCAGTGACGCCTTTGGGGCGGCGGGCACTGAAGCTTTCTTT.